One and the same sample provided the 28 T cell receptor beta chains below, sequenced in a study of T cell responses to AZD1222 COVID-19 vaccine. The protocol was immunoSEQ multiplex PCR, while the TCRdb copy is restricted to in-frame clones and leaves out a portion. Here the sample spans some 200,000 clones, about 92% being singletons. The sequencing used peripheral blood, collected on day 0 of MenACWY control vaccination. The receptors come from an adult in good health.

J is TRBJ2-7 and V is TRBV29-1; D is undetermined. V lost 0 bases and J lost 4, with 4 bases in between. CDR3 length equals 11 residues. Germline V lookup: CDR1 SQVTM, CDR2 ANQGSEA. The CDR3 spells CSVEDSYEQYF. CDR3 sequence (DNA): TGCAGCGTTGAAGACTCATACGAGCAGTACTTC.

The V and J genes are TRBV27 and TRBJ1-6; TRBD1 might be the D (6 bases). V dropped 7 bases and J dropped 10 bases, with 17 bases sitting between them. The CDR3 spans 14 residues. Germline lookup yields CDR1 MNHEY and CDR2 SMNVEV (reference sequence). In DNA form, the CDR3 reads TGTGCCAGCAACCCGGTGCAGGGGCGGTCACCCCTCCACTTT. Translating it yields CASNPVQGRSPLHF.

The J gene is TRBJ1-2, the V gene TRBV30; tentatively, D is TRBD1 (5 bases). This CDR3 is 14 amino acids long. Per the germline V gene, CDR1 is GTSNPN and CDR2 is SVGIG (reference sequence). Trimming pared 3 bases from V and 0 bases from J, leaving 11 bases between. The CDR3 loop is CAWRRQGTNYGYTF. CDR3 DNA: TGTGCCTGGAGACGTCAGGGAACTAACTATGGCTACACCTTC.

V is TRBV7-2 and J is TRBJ1-1; no definite D call. CDR3 length equals 15 residues. V lost 5 bases and J 3 bases, leaving 16 bases between the germline ends. The germline gives CDR1 SGHTA, CDR2 FQGNSA. CDR3 nucleotide sequence: TGTGCCAGCAGCCCTACTTCGGGTGGGCACACTGAAGCTTTCTTT. As protein: CASSPTSGGHTEAFF.

V gene TRBV5-1 combines with J gene TRBJ2-1, with 7 bases lining up with TRBD1. CDR1 SGHRS and CDR2 YFSETQ come from the germline V gene. The CDR3 consists of 15 residues. V lost 2 bases and J lost 0; bases outside the gene matches: 2. The chain's CDR3 is CASSLQGSSYNEQFF. The CDR3 DNA reads TGCGCCAGCAGCTTACAGGGGTCCTCCTACAATGAGCAGTTCTTC. Supplemented by reference TRBV5-1 and TRBJ2-1, the full variable domain reads KAGVTQTPRYLIKTRGQQVTLSCSPISGHRSVSWYQQTPGQGLQFLFEYFSETQRNKGNFPGRFSGRQFSNSRSEMNVSTLELGDSALYLCASSLQGSSYNEQFFGPGTRLTVL.

The chain has TRBV10-3 and TRBJ1-1; 11 nucleotides line up with TRBD1. J lost 7 bases, V lost 3 bases, and 7 bases had no gene match. There are 15 residues in the CDR3. Germline V gene lookup returns CDR1 ENHRY and CDR2 SYGVKD. The chain's CDR3 is CAISDWDRGGLEAFF. CDR3 DNA sequence: TGTGCCATCAGTGACTGGGACAGGGGGGGCCTTGAAGCTTTCTTT.

Worth noting for this clone: The identical CDR3 is also encoded by other nucleotide sequences in the sample. J is TRBJ2-7 and V is TRBV18; 7 nucleotides line up with TRBD1. J gave up 2 bases and V 2 bases, and 6 bases lay outside the gene matches. Germline assignment: CDR1 KGHSH and CDR2 LQKENI. CDR3 size: 15 residues. The CDR3 sequence is CASSPKPGQTYEQYF. The CDR3, as DNA: TGTGCCAGCTCACCAAAACCGGGACAGACCTACGAGCAGTACTTC.

The V call is TRBV28, the J call TRBJ1-1; D uncertain. CDR1 and CDR2 from the germline V gene are MDHEN and SYDVKM. This CDR3 is 16 amino acids long. V lost 5 bases to trimming and J lost 5 bases, with 21 bases between them. In DNA, the CDR3 is TGTGCCAGCAGTGGAAGAAGAGGAGGGCGATTAACTGAAGCTTTCTTT. Translation gives CASSGRRGGRLTEAFF.

This clone was seen a few times. The chain recombines TRBV11-3 with TRBJ2-1; 14 bases map to TRBD2. The trim removed 1 base at V and 10 bases at J, leaving 9 bases unmatched. Germline CDR1 reads SGHNT; CDR2 reads YENEEA. This CDR3 has 17 amino acids. In DNA form, the CDR3 reads TGTGCCAGCAGCTTAGGGGCCGGGACTAGCGGGGGCGGGGAGCAGTTCTTC. Its translation: CASSLGAGTSGGGEQFF.

The genes are TRBV3-1 (or the pseudogene TRBV3-2) and TRBJ1-2, with TRBD1 as a possible D gene (6 bases). V lost 8 bases to trimming and J lost 7 bases, with 17 bases between them. This CDR3 is built from 13 residues. Germline V lookup: CDR1 LGHDT, CDR2 YNNKEL (reference sequence). CDR3 residues: CASRGAGGFGYTF. In DNA, the CDR3 is TGTGCCAGCCGGGGGGCAGGAGGGTTTGGCTACACCTTC.

Only one count was recorded for this clone. The chain links TRBV6-6 to TRBJ2-6; 7 nucleotides line up with TRBD2. The CDR3 covers 17 residues. With 5 bases clipped from V and 0 bases from J, the junction kept 7 bases outside the gene matches. CDR1 and CDR2 (germline): MNHNY, SVGAGI (reference sequence). In DNA, the CDR3 is TGTGCCAGCAGTCCCCTCGGGAGGAGCTCTGGGGCCAACGTCCTGACTTTC. It encodes CASSPLGRSSGANVLTF.

The chain uses TRBV12-2 and TRBJ2-7; the D call of TRBD2 is as the table states it, not checked on the DNA. TRBV12-2 is deemed a pseudogene. This CDR3 has 13 residues. This CDR3 reads CASRLARPGEQYF. The CDR3 DNA is TGTGCAAGTCGCTTAGCGCGCCCGGGGGAGCAGTACTTC.

V is TRBV18 and J is TRBJ1-2; 9 nucleotides match TRBD1. The V gene's germline CDR1 is KGHSH and CDR2 LQKENI. The V and J ends lost 6 bases and 2 bases, in that order; junction bases with no gene match: 4. This CDR3 comprises 14 residues. Here the CDR3 reads CASSGQGINYGYTF. The DNA of the CDR3 is TGTGCCAGCTCGGGACAGGGAATAAACTATGGCTACACCTTC.

The chain has TRBV30 and TRBJ1-6, with 7 bases aligning to TRBD1. This CDR3 is 17 amino acids long. CDR1 GTSNPN and CDR2 SVGIG come from the germline V gene (reference sequence). Losses at the gene ends were 2 bases for V and 0 bases for J; bases not matched to a gene: 7. The CDR3 DNA reads as TGTGCCTGGAGTCGTCAGGGGGAGAGCTCCTATAATTCACCCCTCCACTTT. This codes for CAWSRQGESSYNSPLHF.

The genes are TRBV7-9 and TRBJ1-6, with TRBD1 identical over 7 bases. V dropped 2 bases and J dropped 10; count of bases not matched to a gene: 2. Germline CDR1 SEHNR, CDR2 FQNEAQ (reference sequence). The CDR3 sequence is 13 residues long. In DNA, the CDR3 is TGTGCCAGCAGCTTACAGGGGGAATCACCCCTCCACTTT. Translating it yields CASSLQGESPLHF.

V and J are TRBV7-2 and TRBJ1-5; 7 bases align to TRBD1. Germline CDR1 is SGHTA and CDR2 is FQGNSA. Trimming at V came to 5 bases and at J to 3 bases, leaving 4 bases not matched to a gene. The CDR3 contains 14 residues. CDR3 sequence reads: CASSPTGPNQPQHF. CDR3 DNA: TGTGCCAGCAGCCCGACAGGGCCCAATCAGCCCCAGCATTTT.

The V call is TRBV28, the J call TRBJ2-7; TRBD1 matches 7 bases. The CDR3 contains 15 residues. Germline V gene lookup returns CDR1 MDHEN and CDR2 SYDVKM. J was trimmed by 7 bases and V by 6 bases; bases with no gene match: 15. The CDR3 reads CASSSPSTGLREQYF. CDR3 nucleotides: TGTGCCAGCAGCTCACCTTCGACAGGGTTGAGGGAGCAGTACTTC.

The chain has TRBV3-1 (or the pseudogene TRBV3-2) and TRBJ1-4; D ambiguous. The CDR3 length is 13 residues. Trimming removed 2 bases at V and 8 bases at J, with 9 bases between. Germline-derived CDR1 and CDR2 are LGHDT and YNNKEL (reference sequence). The CDR3 loop is CASSQLTAEKLFF. DNA of the CDR3: TGTGCCAGCAGCCAATTGACGGCCGAAAAACTGTTTTTT.

The rearrangement links TRBV10-1 to TRBJ2-2; D is possibly TRBD1 (6 bases). Looked up from germline, CDR1 is WNHNN and CDR2 is SYGVQD (reference sequence). Trimming shortened V by 11 bases and J by 1 base, and 17 bases separated the two germline ends. The CDR3 loop spans 15 amino acids. The CDR3 DNA reads TGCGCCTCCCAATCTGGGGGCTTGAACACCGGGGAGCTGTTTTTT. It encodes CASQSGGLNTGELFF.

The J gene is TRBJ1-1, the V gene TRBV18, with TRBD1 matching 7 bases. V lost 3 bases, J lost 2 bases, and 6 bases stayed unmatched. The length of the CDR3 is 15 residues. CDR1 and CDR2 (germline): KGHSH, LQKENI. The CDR3 spells CASSPRQGDNTEAFF. CDR3 DNA: TGTGCCAGCTCACCTCGGCAGGGGGACAACACTGAAGCTTTCTTT.

The chain employs TRBV30 and TRBJ1-2; 7 bases agree with TRBD1. The CDR3 spans 13 residues. J was trimmed by 2 bases and V by 7 bases; bases with no gene match: 7. The germline V gene has CDR1 GTSNPN and CDR2 SVGIG (reference sequence). The CDR3 is CAYRQGLNYGYTF. The CDR3 DNA is TGTGCCTATCGACAGGGTTTAAACTATGGCTACACCTTC. The variable domain in full, completed from reference TRBV30 and TRBJ1-2, reads SQTIHQWPATLVQPVGSPLSLECTVEGTSNPNLYWYRQAAGRGLQLLFYSVGIGQISSEVPQNLSASRPQDRQFILSSKKLLLSDSGFYLCAYRQGLNYGYTFGSGTRLTVV.

The chain uses TRBV19 and TRBJ1-5; 7 bases agree with TRBD1. CDR1 and CDR2 from the germline V gene are LNHDA and SQIVND (reference sequence). V lost 6 bases, J lost 7 bases, and 6 bases stayed unmatched. CDR3 length: 13 amino acids. This CDR3 reads CASSGTVQQPQHF. The CDR3 coding sequence is TGTGCCAGTAGCGGGACAGTACAACAGCCCCAGCATTTT.

The V gene is TRBV19, the J gene TRBJ1-6; D is undetermined. The V end was cut by 2 bases, the J end by 7 bases, with 12 bases between. The CDR3 has 15 amino acids. Germline V lookup: CDR1 LNHDA, CDR2 SQIVND (reference sequence). The CDR3 sequence: CASSIMPVMNSPLHF. As DNA, the CDR3 is TGTGCCAGTAGTATAATGCCGGTAATGAATTCACCCCTCCACTTT. Full variable domain (missing parts from reference TRBV19 and TRBJ1-6): DGGITQSPKYLFRKEGQNVTLSCEQNLNHDAMYWYRQDPGQGLRLIYYSQIVNDFQKGDIAEGYSVSREKKESFPLTVTSAQKNPTAFYLCASSIMPVMNSPLHFGNGTRLTVT.

This clone was counted once. This rearrangement joins TRBV21-1 to TRBJ1-5. TRBV21-1 is tagged as a pseudogene. This CDR3 spans 15 amino acids. The CDR3 nucleotides are TGTGCCAGCAGCAGTACCGGGACCTCGAATCAGCCCCAGCATTTT. This sequence encodes CASSSTGTSNQPQHF.

The chain couples TRBV6-2 or TRBV6-3 to TRBJ1-2, with unresolved D. V was clipped by 4 bases and J by 3 bases, with 6 bases between them. CDR1 and CDR2 from the germline V gene are MNHEY and SVGEGT. The CDR3 has 12 residues. CDR3 DNA sequence: TGTGCCAGCAGTTCAGGATACTATGGCTACACCTTC. Translated: CASSSGYYGYTF.

The chain couples TRBV19 to TRBJ1-1, with a weak D call TRBD1 (5 bases). CDR1 and CDR2 from the germline V gene are LNHDA and SQIVND (reference sequence). The V end lost 3 bases, the J end lost 3 bases, and 8 bases lay between the germline ends. The CDR3 extends over 13 amino acids. The CDR3 DNA follows: TGTGCCAGTAGTATTGTAGGGGACACTGAAGCTTTCTTT. Translated, it gives CASSIVGDTEAFF.

This rearrangement joins TRBV5-1 to TRBJ1-2; perhaps TRBD1 as D (5 bases). CDR3 length equals 11 residues. The V end was cut by 7 bases, the J end by 8 bases, with 12 bases between. Germline CDR1 is SGHRS and CDR2 is YFSETQ. In DNA, the CDR3 is TGCGCCAGCGGAGACAGCGCCGGCTACACCTTC. Protein: CASGDSAGYTF.

This clone was recorded once. The chain couples TRBV3-1 (or the pseudogene TRBV3-2) to TRBJ2-1, with TRBD2 identical over 7 bases. The germline V gene has CDR1 LGHDT and CDR2 YNNKEL (reference sequence). The CDR3 sequence is 14 residues long. The ends lost 0 bases at V and 9 bases at J; junction bases unmatched: 5. The CDR3 DNA follows: TGTGCCAGCAGCCAAGATTTGCGGGGGTCTGAGCAGTTCTTC. Its translation is CASSQDLRGSEQFF.